Presented here are 8 T cell receptor beta chains from one specimen sequenced in a study of T cells in tuberculosis. After thawing and overnight rest, PBMC were stained with GMM-loaded CD1B tetramer, viability dye and anti-CD3 for sorting. The CD1B tetramers carried C32 glucose monomycolate purified from Rhodococcus equi. The repertoire was sequenced with immunoSEQ multiplex PCR; TCRdb's copy has only in-frame clones and lacks some. The sample lists 80,000 to 100,000 clones, roughly 90% occurring once. What was sequenced was CD1b-GMM tetramer-negative cells sorted from PBMCs. The receptors stem from an adult woman with latent tuberculosis.

This clone was recorded only once. This chain links TRBV4-3 with TRBJ1-1, with TRBD1 as a possible D gene (5 bases). Trimming cost V 4 bases and J 5 bases, with 14 bases left between them. The CDR3 sequence is 14 residues long. Looked up from germline, CDR1 is LGHNA and CDR2 is YSLEER. CDR3 in amino acids: CASSPVGGDTEAFF. DNA for the CDR3: TGCGCCAGCAGCCCGGTGGGGGGTGATACTGAAGCTTTCTTT.

The chain carries TRBV29-1 and TRBJ2-1; D perhaps matches TRBD1 (6 bases). Trimming left V 6 bases short and J 7 bases short, with 10 bases between. Germline CDR1 reads SQVTM; CDR2 reads ANQGSEA. This CDR3 region has 11 residues. The CDR3 region has the DNA TGCAGCGTGGCAGACAGGAATGAGCAGTTCTTC. Protein sequence: CSVADRNEQFF.

The V call is TRBV5-1, the J call TRBJ1-1; D is uncertain. This CDR3 spans 16 amino acids. CDR1 and CDR2 from the germline V gene are SGHRS and YFSETQ. The V end lost 6 bases, the J end lost 1 base, and 19 bases lay between the germline ends. CDR3: CASTKGGSGPNTEAFF. The DNA for the CDR3 is TGCGCCAGCACCAAGGGAGGAAGCGGACCGAACACTGAAGCTTTCTTT.

This chain links TRBV10-1 with TRBJ2-7, with D possibly matching TRBD1 (5 bases). Trimming stripped 6 bases from V and 3 bases from J, with 9 bases between. The CDR3 is made up of 12 amino acids. Germline V gene sequence: CDR1 WNHNN, CDR2 SYGVQD (reference sequence). The CDR3 DNA is TGCGCCAGCAGCTCTGACAGCTACGAGCAGTACGTC. Translation: CASSSDSYEQYV.

The J gene is TRBJ1-4, the V gene TRBV2, with TRBD1 as a possible D gene (6 bases). The germline gives CDR1 SNHLY, CDR2 FYNNEI. V lost 8 bases, J lost 3 bases, and 10 bases lay in between. The CDR3 loop spans 13 amino acids. The CDR3 spells CASRGQPNEKLFF. In nucleotides, the CDR3 is TGTGCCAGCCGAGGACAGCCTAATGAAAAACTGTTTTTT. Combining the CDR3 with reference TRBV2 and TRBJ1-4 gives the whole variable domain EPEVTQTPSHQVTQMGQEVILRCVPISNHLYFYWYRQILGQKVEFLVSFYNNEISEKSEIFDDQFSVERPDGSNFTLKIRSTKLEDSAMYFCASRGQPNEKLFFGSGTQLSVL.

This clone was observed once. The chain recombines TRBV6-1 with TRBJ2-1; TRBD2 matches 10 bases. Trimming took 4 bases from V and 5 from J; bases not matched to a gene: 2. Per the germline V gene, CDR1 is MNHNS and CDR2 is SASEGT. The length of the CDR3 is 14 residues. For the CDR3, the DNA is TGTGCCAGCAGTGCTAGCGGGGGACACAATGAGCAGTTCTTC. It encodes CASSASGGHNEQFF.

The chain links TRBV30 to TRBJ1-4; 7 bases are a match to TRBD1. The CDR3 contains 13 residues. Germline V gene sequence: CDR1 GTSNPN, CDR2 SVGIG (reference sequence). V dropped 7 bases and J dropped 6; count of bases not matched to a gene: 8. The CDR3 nucleotides read TGTGCCTCCAACAGGGGCGCGGATGAAAAACTGTTTTTT. Residues: CASNRGADEKLFF.

The rearrangement joins TRBV19 to TRBJ1-1, with D perhaps matching TRBD1 (6 bases). This CDR3 has 15 residues. Germline V lookup: CDR1 LNHDA, CDR2 SQIVND (reference sequence). Trimming removed 5 bases at V and 1 base at J, with 14 bases between. The CDR3: CASSYPGTTNTEAFF. The CDR3 coding sequence is TGTGCCAGTAGTTACCCCGGGACAACGAACACTGAAGCTTTCTTT. The variable domain in full, with the rest retrieved from reference TRBV19 and TRBJ1-1, is DGGITQSPKYLFRKEGQNVTLSCEQNLNHDAMYWYRQDPGQGLRLIYYSQIVNDFQKGDIAEGYSVSREKKESFPLTVTSAQKNPTAFYLCASSYPGTTNTEAFFGQGTRLTVV.